The text below deals with one T cell receptor (beta chain). Its target is unknown. Profiled with immunoSEQ multiplex PCR; TCRdb holds only in-frame clones, not every one. The sample has 2 million to 2.5 million clones, 92% seen once. Adult Caucasians living in Nashville, Tennessee made up all of the donors. CD4+ cells yielded CD45RA+ naive and CD45RA-negative memory subsets. The data were obtained in a study of shared clonotypes between healthy human individuals. Study-level findings and limits: What naive subsets generally showed was a larger estimated richness than memory subsets showed.

The V segment lost 1 base and the J segment 2 bases; nucleotides outside the gene matches: 0. Germline V gives CDR1 SNHLY, CDR2 FYNNEI. CDR3 length: 14 amino acids. The rearrangement uses TRBV2 and TRBJ2-7; 9 nucleotides line up with TRBD1. Sequenced: naive CD4+ T cells from PBMCs. The subset is: CD45RA+ positively selected. The receptor was isolated from a man aged 18 to 35 in good health. Some clones in this sample may be carry-over from other donors' samples. The CDR3 protein is CASSEGDRAYEQYF. CDR3 nucleotide sequence: TGTGCCAGCAGTGAAGGGGACAGGGCCTACGAGCAGTACTTC.